In this sample, the clone carrying this TCR beta chain turned up a few times. Trimming cost V 0 bases and J 4 bases; bases outside gene matches: 2. The CDR3 length is 14 residues. Germline V CDR1 and CDR2: MNHNS, SASEGT. TCRdb's copy holds only in-frame clones and misses some; the assay was immunoSEQ multiplex PCR. Counted here are about a million clones, about 75% occurring once; the ten biggest clones make up around 1.5%. This record comes from a study of shared clonotypes between healthy human individuals. Sequenced input: memory CD4+ T cells sorted from blood. The subset was: CD45RA-negative fraction. This receptor was obtained from a man between 18 and 29 years old in good health. V is TRBV6-1 and J is TRBJ1-1; TRBD1 matches at 7 bases. The CDR3 DNA follows: TGTGCCAGCAGTGAAGCAGCAGGGGGCACTGAAGCTTTCTTT. Translated: CASSEAAGGTEAFF.